The entry below gives a single TCR beta chain sequence along with its context. Which antigen it targets is not known. Nothing much larger sits one base from this clone, and base qualities are not available. Using the deep immunoSEQ assay, TCR CDR3 regions were amplified from genomic DNA by multiplex PCR. For each cell subset, the extracted genomic DNA was distributed evenly across all wells of several immunoSEQ 96-well plates, and each plate served as one replicate. For unsorted PBMC, each replicate PCR was loaded with about 300 ng genomic DNA, equivalent to 30,000 or so T cell genomes. Ten immunoSEQ deep assay plates were used to sequence the unsorted PBMC genomic DNA. Purified libraries were measured with a Qubit 3.0 fluorometer, size-checked on a Bioanalyzer 2100, and measured again with the KAPA Library Quantification kit. Every immunoSEQ 96-well plate was sequenced on a dedicated single-read 150-cycle Illumina NextSeq 550 flow cell. On the study's bioinformatics: Because only junctional sequences without quality scores were contained in the immunoSEQ output, filtering matching that applied to full-length reads could not be performed. To assign V/J genes and CDR3, sequences were annotated against IMGT germline references using PyIR, a Python wrapper for IgBLAST v1.9. Any read was removed if the V/J assignment was weak (E-value above 1e-6), the CDR3 was missing, or the read contained stop codons, out-of-frame junctions, or ambiguous translated residues. V3J clonotypes were defined as sequences sharing the same inferred V gene, J gene, and CDR3 amino acid sequence. To compute the percentage overlap between repertoires, the number of shared unique clonotypes was divided by the size of the smaller repertoire. Three approaches were used to assess repertoire richness: RTK rarefaction, the Chao1 estimator, and Recon v2.1 estimates of unobserved clonotypes. The table was pulled from immuneACCESS by TCRdb, which kept in-frame rearrangements only. Such tables lose some clones; where checked, under half of the loss comes from unresolved V genes, and the rest has no known cause. That table furnishes V, J and clone size, whereas the DNA furnished D and trimming. In this sample the table shows about half a million clones, almost 80% of which occur a single time. The top ten hold approximately 12% of the sample.

The CDR3 spans 13 residues, from the cysteine through the phenylalanine. The sequence is cut down to CDR3 DNA, 39 bases in frame from base 1. V loses 1 base, J loses 8 bases, and the germline ends lie 11 bases apart. As encoded in the germline V gene, CDR1 is SGHTA while CDR2 is FQGNSA. The data stem from a study of shared clonotypes between healthy human individuals (TCRdb year 2020). About the investigation overall: Three men and two women, aged 18 to 49 years, made up the cohort. Each donor's leukapheresis produced roughly between about 0.9 and 9.5 billion PBMCs. To estimate repertoire size and how much clonotype sharing occurs between individuals, the study deeply sequenced the blood TCR repertoires of five healthy adults. Libraries were prepared and TCR repertoires were sequenced by different laboratories using diverse techniques, in order to increase sequencing depth and limit assay-specific biases.

Healthy HIV-negative adults with no recently reported acute infections or vaccinations were included as donors. All donors were Caucasian adults living in Nashville, Tennessee, USA. For unsorted samples, approximately 89 million PBMCs were counted, and genomic DNA was extracted using the QIAamp DNA Blood Mini kit. After blood collection by leukapheresis, PBMCs were isolated using Ficoll-Histopaque density gradient centrifugation and then cryopreserved in the vapor phase of liquid nitrogen. What the research found in general, with its limitations: Based on pairwise subsampling, the degree of clonotype sharing among donors was expected to be affected by sequencing depth. Sampling was restricted to blood, and TCR repertoires in tissue are likely to differ from TCR repertoires in blood. The small number of donors limited the genetic and exposure-history diversity represented.

The chain employs TRBV7-2 and TRBJ1-2, with TRBD1 as a weak D call on 5 bases. The sequencing sample was made of PBMCs. This TCR came from a woman between 40 and 50 years old in good health. Some clones in this sample may be carry-over from other donors' samples. The nucleotide sequence reads TGTGCCAGCAGCTTAGGGAGGGGTAGCGGCTACACCTTC. Its amino acids are CASSLGRGSGYTF.